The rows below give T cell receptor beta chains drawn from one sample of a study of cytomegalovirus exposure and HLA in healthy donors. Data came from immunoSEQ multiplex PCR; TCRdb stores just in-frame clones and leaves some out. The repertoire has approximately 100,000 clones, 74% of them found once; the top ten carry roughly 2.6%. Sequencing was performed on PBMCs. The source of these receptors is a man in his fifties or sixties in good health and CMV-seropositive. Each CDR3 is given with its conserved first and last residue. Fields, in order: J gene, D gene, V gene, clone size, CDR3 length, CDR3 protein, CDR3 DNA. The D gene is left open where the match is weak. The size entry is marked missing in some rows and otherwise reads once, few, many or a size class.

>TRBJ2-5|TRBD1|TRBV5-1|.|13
CASYPQGQEAQYF
TGCGCCAGCTACCCACAGGGGCAAGAGGCCCAGTACTTC
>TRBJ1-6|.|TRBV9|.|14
CASSPGGDNSPLHF
TGTGCCAGCAGCCCCGGGGGGGATAATTCACCCCTCCACTTT
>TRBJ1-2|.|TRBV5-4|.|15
CASSLAQGSGYGYTF
TGTGCCAGCAGCTTGGCACAGGGAAGTGGCTATGGCTACACCTTC
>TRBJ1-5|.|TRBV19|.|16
CASTPLPGSSNQPQHF
TGTGCCAGTACCCCCCTCCCGGGGTCTAGCAATCAGCCCCAGCATTTT
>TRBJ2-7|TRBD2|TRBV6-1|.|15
CASSTGLAGTYEQYF
TGTGCCAGCAGTACGGGACTAGCGGGGACCTACGAGCAGTACTTC
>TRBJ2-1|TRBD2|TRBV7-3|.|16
CASSLKTSGPYNEQFF
TGTGCCAGCAGCCTAAAGACTAGCGGGCCGTACAATGAGCAGTTCTTC
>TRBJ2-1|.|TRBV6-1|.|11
CASIINNEQFF
TGTGCCAGCATTATTAACAATGAGCAGTTCTTC
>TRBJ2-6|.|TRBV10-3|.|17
CAISESGARSGANVLTF
TGTGCCATCAGTGAGTCGGGGGCACGCTCTGGGGCCAACGTCCTGACTTTC
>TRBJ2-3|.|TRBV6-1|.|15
CASRTSSRYTDTQYF
TGTGCCAGCAGGACCTCTAGCCGTTACACAGATACGCAGTATTTT
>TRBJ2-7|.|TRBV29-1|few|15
CSVEERGGRPYEQYF
TGCAGCGTTGAAGAGCGCGGGGGCCGCCCCTACGAGCAGTACTTC
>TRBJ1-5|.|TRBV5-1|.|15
CASSRFPAPAAAEHF
TGCGCCAGCAGCCGATTCCCTGCCCCTGCAGCAGCGGAGCATTTT
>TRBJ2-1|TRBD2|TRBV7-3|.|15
CASSPGTSGYNEQFF
TGTGCCAGCAGCCCCGGGACTAGCGGCTACAATGAGCAGTTCTTC
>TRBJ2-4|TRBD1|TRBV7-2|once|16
CASGSGGGGTKNIQYF
TGTGCCAGCGGCTCAGGGGGCGGCGGGACCAAAAACATTCAGTACTTC
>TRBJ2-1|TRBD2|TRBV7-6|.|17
CASSLAGGSGDYNEQFF
TGTGCCAGCAGCTTAGCGGGGGGTAGCGGGGACTACAATGAGCAGTTCTTC
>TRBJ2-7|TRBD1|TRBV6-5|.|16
CASSLRQTGAGYEQYF
TGTGCCAGCAGTTTACGCCAAACAGGGGCAGGCTACGAGCAGTACTTC
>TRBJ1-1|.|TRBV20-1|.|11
CSAETSGEAFF
TGCAGTGCCGAGACGTCGGGGGAAGCTTTCTTT
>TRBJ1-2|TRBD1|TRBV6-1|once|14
CASSGGFDRGHYTF
TGTGCCAGCAGTGGCGGGTTCGACAGGGGGCACTACACCTTC
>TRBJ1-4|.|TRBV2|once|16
CASSGGGGLTNEKLFF
TGTGCCAGCAGTGGAGGGGGGGGGCTAACTAATGAAAAACTGTTTTTT
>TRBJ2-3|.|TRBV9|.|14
CASSDWGGADTQYF
TGTGCCAGCAGCGATTGGGGGGGGGCGGATACGCAGTATTTT
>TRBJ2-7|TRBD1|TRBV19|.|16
CASSIGRTGAPYEQYF
TGTGCCAGTAGTATAGGAAGGACAGGGGCCCCCTACGAGCAGTACTTC
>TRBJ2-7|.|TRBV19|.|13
CASSIRGTYEQYF
TGTGCCAGTAGTATACGAGGGACCTACGAGCAGTACTTC
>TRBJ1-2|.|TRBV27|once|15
CASSSTGGVKYGYTF
TGTGCCAGCAGCTCTACCGGGGGGGTCAAATATGGCTACACCTTC
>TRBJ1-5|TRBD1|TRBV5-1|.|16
CASSLGTGGVNQPQHF
TGCGCCAGCAGCTTAGGCACAGGGGGGGTGAATCAGCCCCAGCATTTT
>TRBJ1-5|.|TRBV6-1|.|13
CASSPRVAQPQHF
TGTGCCAGCAGTCCCAGGGTTGCTCAGCCCCAGCATTTT
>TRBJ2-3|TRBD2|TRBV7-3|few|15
CASSYSGRSTDTQYF
TGTGCCAGCAGCTATAGCGGGAGGAGCACAGATACGCAGTATTTT
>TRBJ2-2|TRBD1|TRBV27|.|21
CASSLGSYRQGPEPGTGELFF
TGTGCCAGCAGTTTGGGCTCCTACAGACAGGGCCCTGAACCGGGAACCGGGGAGCTGTTTTTT
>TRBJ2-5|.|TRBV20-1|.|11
CSGGPRETQYF
TGCAGCGGGGGGCCAAGAGAGACCCAGTACTTC
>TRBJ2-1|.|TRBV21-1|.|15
CARVRDNFSYNEQFF
TGTGCCAGAGTAAGGGACAATTTCTCCTACAATGAGCAGTTCTTC
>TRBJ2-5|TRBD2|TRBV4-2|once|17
CASSQGDWTSGQETQYF
TGTGCCAGCAGCCAAGGAGACTGGACTAGCGGCCAAGAGACCCAGTACTTC
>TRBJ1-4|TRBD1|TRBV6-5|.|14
CASSPDRGREKLFF
TGTGCCAGCAGTCCGGACAGGGGACGGGAAAAACTGTTTTTT
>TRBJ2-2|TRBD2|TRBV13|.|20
CASSFGVPGLAGVNTGELFF
TGTGCCAGCAGCTTCGGAGTCCCGGGACTAGCGGGAGTGAACACCGGGGAGCTGTTTTTT
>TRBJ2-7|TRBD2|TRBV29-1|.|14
CSVLTSGRVYEQYF
TGCAGCGTATTAACTAGCGGGAGGGTCTACGAGCAGTACTTC
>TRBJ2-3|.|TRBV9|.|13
CASSVDGPDTQYF
TGTGCCAGCAGCGTAGATGGCCCAGATACGCAGTATTTT
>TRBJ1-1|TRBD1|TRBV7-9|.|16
CASSLYGQGGDTEAFF
TGTGCCAGCAGCTTATATGGACAGGGGGGTGACACTGAAGCTTTCTTT
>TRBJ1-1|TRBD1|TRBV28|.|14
CASSTGGRNTEAFF
TGTGCCAGCAGTACAGGGGGCAGGAACACTGAAGCTTTCTTT
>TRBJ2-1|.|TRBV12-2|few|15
CASRLARGGDNEQFF
TGTGCAAGTCGCTTAGCCCGCGGGGGTGACAATGAGCAGTTCTTC
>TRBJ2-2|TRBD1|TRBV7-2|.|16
CASSPQGARITGELFF
TGTGCCAGCAGCCCACAGGGGGCTAGGATAACCGGGGAGCTGTTTTTT
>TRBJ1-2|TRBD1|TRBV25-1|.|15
CASAPQDRGSYGYTF
TGTGCCAGCGCACCTCAGGACAGGGGGAGCTATGGCTACACCTTC
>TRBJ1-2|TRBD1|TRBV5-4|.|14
CASSIQDRVYGYTF
TGTGCCAGCAGCATTCAGGACAGGGTTTATGGCTACACCTTC
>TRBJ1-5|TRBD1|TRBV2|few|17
CASSGTGGLNSNQPQHF
TGTGCCAGCAGTGGGACAGGGGGCTTAAATAGCAATCAGCCCCAGCATTTT
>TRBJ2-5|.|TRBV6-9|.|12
CASSYSISGQYF
TGTGCCAGCAGTTATTCGATCTCGGGGCAGTACTTC
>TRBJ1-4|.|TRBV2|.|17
CASSELQARSTNEKLFF
TGTGCCAGCAGTGAACTACAGGCCCGATCAACTAATGAAAAACTGTTTTTT
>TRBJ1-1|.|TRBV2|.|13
CASSEGSGVKAFF
TGTGCCAGCAGTGAAGGGTCAGGGGTGAAAGCTTTCTTT
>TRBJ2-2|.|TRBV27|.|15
CASSFLSAGTGELFF
TGTGCCAGCAGTTTCCTTTCGGCGGGCACCGGGGAGCTGTTTTTT
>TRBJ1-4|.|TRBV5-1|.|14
CASSLTGYEEKLFF
TGCGCCAGCAGCTTGACAGGTTATGAGGAAAAACTGTTTTTT